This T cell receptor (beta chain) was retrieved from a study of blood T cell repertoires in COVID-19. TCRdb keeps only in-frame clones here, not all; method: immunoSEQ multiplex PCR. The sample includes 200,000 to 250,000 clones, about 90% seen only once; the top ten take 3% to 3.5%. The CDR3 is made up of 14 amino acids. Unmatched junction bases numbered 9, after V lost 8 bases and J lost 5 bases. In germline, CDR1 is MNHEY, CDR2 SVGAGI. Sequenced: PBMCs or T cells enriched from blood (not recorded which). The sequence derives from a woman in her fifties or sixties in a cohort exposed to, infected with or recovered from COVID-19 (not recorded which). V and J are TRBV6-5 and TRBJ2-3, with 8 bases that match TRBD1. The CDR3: CASGGQGARDTQYF. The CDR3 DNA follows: TGTGCCAGCGGGGGGCAGGGGGCGAGAGATACGCAGTATTTT.